Following are 24 T cell receptor beta chains from one sample sequenced in a study of CXCR3-negative and CXCR3-positive naive CD8 T cells. Study-level findings and limits: Relative to CXCR3-negative naive cells, CXCR3-positive naive cells had more hydrophobic TRB CDR3s.

The antigens for these receptors are not known. Libraries of TRB cDNA were made by 5' RACE and carried UMIs. From its re-call of the 5' RACE reads, TCRdb lists each CDR3 protein once, without DNA. This sample's clone table lists approximately 59,000 distinct CDR3 sequences. The sequenced material came from naive CXCR3+ CD8+ T cells from blood. Described subset: CD45RO-CCR7+CD27+CD95- naive CD8+ T cells expressing CXCR3 (TNR3+). The receptors were sampled from a human donor in good health. Some clones in this sample may be carry-over from other donors' samples.

The gene calls are TRBV6-5 and TRBJ1-1; the D call of TRBD1 rests on TCRdb alone, since no DNA is present to check it. Per germline, CDR1 MNHEY and CDR2 SVGAGI. The CDR3 is 11 residues long. CDR3: CASRSGVEAFF.

J is TRBJ2-7 and V is TRBV28; TCRdb's D call, TRBD1, is unchecked because there is no DNA. Germline CDR1 reads MDHEN; CDR2 reads SYDVKM. This CDR3 comprises 18 residues. The CDR3 loop is CASSPPLGGGINSYEQYF.

The rearrangement joins TRBV5-1 to TRBJ2-6; with no DNA, the TCRdb D assignment of TRBD2 cannot be verified. The CDR3 has 19 residues. The germline CDR1 and CDR2 sequences are SGHRS and YFSETQ. This CDR3 is CASSLAGLAGVSGANVLTF.

The J gene is TRBJ2-1, the V gene TRBV4-2; TCRdb reports TRBD2, a call that lacks DNA to check it against. From germline, CDR1 is LGHNA and CDR2 YNFKEQ. The CDR3 spans 19 residues. This CDR3 reads CASSHQDEPSGGDYNEQFF.

This chain joins TRBV28 and TRBJ2-7; TCRdb picks TRBD1, but there is no DNA to check that call. The CDR3 has 15 residues. Germline V gene lookup returns CDR1 MDHEN and CDR2 SYDVKM. The CDR3 sequence: CASSGRDASSYEQYF.

The chain joins TRBV29-1 to TRBJ2-3; TCRdb's assignment of TRBD2 cannot be checked, as there is no DNA. Germline CDR1 reads SQVTM; CDR2 reads ANQGSEA. The CDR3 is made up of 15 amino acids. CDR3 amino acids: CSVPLAGASTDTQYF.

The rearrangement links TRBV29-1 to TRBJ1-1; TCRdb designates TRBD1, a call that cannot be tested without DNA. Germline CDR1 SQVTM, CDR2 ANQGSEA. There are 12 residues in the CDR3. CDR3 protein: CSVEGQGPEAFF.

This chain uses TRBV6-1 with TRBJ2-1; TCRdb returns TRBD2, unconfirmable since there is no DNA. Germline CDR1 MNHNS, CDR2 SASEGT. CDR3 length equals 13 residues. CDR3 loop: CASGAPGGNEQFF.

The CDR3 sequence: CASSPPGGGYEQYF. The chain links TRBV7-9 to TRBJ2-7; TCRdb lists TRBD1, though no DNA is available to test this call. From germline, CDR1 is SEHNR and CDR2 FQNEAQ (reference sequence). The CDR3 loop spans 14 amino acids.

This sequence joins TRBV12-3 or TRBV12-4 and TRBJ2-1; the D call from TCRdb, TRBD1, cannot be confirmed without DNA. This CDR3 comprises 15 residues. CDR3 residues: CASSLEQGAYNEQFF.

The CDR3 reads CSAQGADTQYF. The chain has TRBV29-1 and TRBJ2-3; TCRdb selects TRBD1, and the lack of DNA leaves this call unchecked. Germline CDR1 is SQVTM and CDR2 is ANQGSEA. This CDR3 region has 11 residues.

The V and J genes are TRBV14 and TRBJ2-7; TCRdb's D gene call, TRBD2, goes unchecked for lack of DNA. Germline CDR1 and CDR2: SGHDN and FVKESK. The length of the CDR3 is 16 residues. This chain's CDR3 is CASSQGRYHPSYEQYF.

V is TRBV21-1 and J is TRBJ1-5; TCRdb's D call, TRBD1, is unchecked because there is no DNA. TRBV21-1 is a pseudogene. CDR3 length: 16 amino acids. CDR3 sequence reads: CASNIPGPISNQPQHF.

The chain's CDR3 is CASSQDRINREWETQYF. The rearrangement uses TRBV4-2 and TRBJ2-5; absent DNA, TCRdb's TRBD1 call cannot be checked. The CDR3 runs to 17 residues. Germline assignment: CDR1 LGHNA and CDR2 YNFKEQ.

The gene calls are TRBV12-3 or TRBV12-4 and TRBJ1-3. The CDR3 spans 14 residues. CDR3 sequence: CASSGDISGNTIYF.

CDR3 loop: CASSYTGVYDEQYF. The chain joins TRBV5-5 to TRBJ2-7; TCRdb's D gene call, TRBD1, goes unchecked for lack of DNA. Germline V lookup: CDR1 SGHKS, CDR2 YYEKEE (reference sequence). CDR3 length: 14 residues.

This chain uses TRBV7-9 with TRBJ2-7; TCRdb's D call, TRBD1, is unchecked because there is no DNA. Germline V gene data show CDR1 as SEHNR and CDR2 as FQNEAQ (reference sequence). This CDR3 region has 19 residues. The CDR3 sequence is CASSFGFGTGRVSDYEQYF.

The chain links TRBV28 to TRBJ2-5; TCRdb proposes TRBD1, but this gene call is untestable without DNA. Germline CDR1 reads MDHEN; CDR2 reads SYDVKM. The CDR3 is made up of 16 amino acids. The CDR3 here is CASSLNRGGSQGTQYF.

The J gene is TRBJ2-6, the V gene TRBV6-5. This CDR3 region has 15 residues. Per the germline V gene, CDR1 is MNHEY and CDR2 is SVGAGI. Here the CDR3 reads CSSSLQISGANVLTF.

The genes are TRBV19 and TRBJ2-2. Germline V gene data show CDR1 as LNHDA and CDR2 as SQIVND (reference sequence). This CDR3 is 12 amino acids long. CDR3 region: CASSWSGGELFF.

The chain links TRBV20-1 to TRBJ2-3; as DNA is missing, the TRBD1 call by TCRdb cannot be tested. CDR1 and CDR2 from the germline V gene are DFQATT and SNEGSKA (reference sequence). The CDR3 runs to 13 residues. CDR3: CSAPGTATDTQYF.

The CDR3 loop is CASRGGSSYNEQFF. The V call is TRBV27, the J call TRBJ2-1; TCRdb's D call, TRBD2, is unchecked because there is no DNA. This CDR3 comprises 14 residues. Germline values: CDR1 MNHEY, CDR2 SMNVEV (reference sequence).

The chain employs TRBV29-1 and TRBJ2-7; the D call of TRBD1 rests on TCRdb alone, since no DNA is present to check it. CDR3 length: 15 residues. Germline V gene lookup returns CDR1 SQVTM and CDR2 ANQGSEA. CDR3 sequence reads: CSVEDWGGETYEQYF.

This chain connects TRBV24-1 to TRBJ1-4; TCRdb gives TRBD1 as the D gene, but with no DNA this cannot be confirmed. Germline CDR1 and CDR2: KGHDR and SFDVKD. This CDR3 is 11 amino acids long. CDR3 region: CAVGAGEKLFF.